Listed here are 20 T cell receptor beta chains from one sample, sequenced in a study of cytomegalovirus exposure and HLA in healthy donors. This PCR relied on a set of 60 Vbeta primers and 13 Jbeta primers. Using immunoSEQ multiplex PCR, the repertoire was profiled, and TCRdb retains in-frame clones only, with some absent. The table lists around 100,000 clones, around 72% of them singletons. The source material was PBMCs. The receptor source for this set is a man aged 40-49 years in good health and CMV-seronegative.

This clone was seen just once. This sequence joins TRBV5-1 and TRBJ2-7; 12 bases fit TRBD2. The CDR3 length is 15 residues. Trimming took 0 bases from V and 5 from J; bases not matched to a gene: 3. Germline loops: CDR1 SGHRS, CDR2 YFSETQ. The CDR3 loop is CASSLASGGVNEQYF. CDR3 DNA: TGCGCCAGCAGCTTGGCTAGCGGGGGGGTTAACGAGCAGTACTTC.

For this clone: A junction boundary mismatches the germline segment, possibly from a read error. Distinct nucleotide sequences in the sample also encode this CDR3. CDR3 region: CASSPSGGMNTEAFF. CDR3 in DNA: TGTGCTAGCAGTCCCTCGGGGGGGATGAACACTGAAGCTTTCTTT. V usage is TRBV6-4 and J usage is TRBJ1-1, with a possible D match to TRBD1 (5 bases). CDR1 is MRHNA, CDR2 SNTAGT, per germline. The CDR3 length is 15 residues.

The genes are TRBV10-3 and TRBJ1-3, with unresolved D. V lost 7 bases and J 8 bases, leaving 15 bases between the germline ends. This CDR3 spans 13 amino acids. Germline loops: CDR1 ENHRY, CDR2 SYGVKD. Here the CDR3 reads CAITPGSTHTIYF. The DNA for the CDR3 is TGTGCCATCACCCCGGGAAGTACGCACACCATATATTTT.

This chain joins TRBV4-2 and TRBJ1-1; D is undetermined. Deletions cut 8 bases from V and 3 bases from J, with 25 bases between. Germline V gene data show CDR1 as LGHNA and CDR2 as YNFKEQ. CDR3 length: 17 amino acids. The CDR3 DNA reads TGTGCCAGCCTCGACGGTCGGATGGAGGGTCGCGACACTGAAGCTTTCTTT. This gives the protein CASLDGRMEGRDTEAFF.

The rearrangement links TRBV9 to TRBJ1-1; 9 nucleotides match TRBD1. Germline assignment: CDR1 SGDLS and CDR2 YYNGEE. The CDR3 is 13 residues long. The V and J ends lost 5 bases and 5 bases, in that order; junction bases with no gene match: 4. The CDR3 coding sequence is TGTGCCAGCAGTGGGGGACAGGGTACTGAAGCTTTCTTT. It yields the protein CASSGGQGTEAFF.

The rearrangement links TRBV6-5 to TRBJ1-6; possible D gene TRBD1, 6 bases. Trimming took 6 bases from V and 3 from J, leaving 9 bases between them. The CDR3 consists of 14 residues. Looked up from germline, CDR1 is MNHEY and CDR2 is SVGAGI. CDR3 bases: TGTGCCAGCAGACGGACAGTCTATAATTCACCCCTCCACTTT. Protein product: CASRRTVYNSPLHF.

The table lists this clone with a count of one. CDR3 amino acids: CASSSRTSGVNNEQFF. Written as DNA, the CDR3 is TGTGCCAGCAGCTCTCGGACTAGCGGGGTTAACAATGAGCAGTTCTTC. The chain couples TRBV7-6 to TRBJ2-1; 12 bases match TRBD2. The V segment lost 4 bases and the J segment 5 bases; nucleotides outside the gene matches: 6. This CDR3 has 16 residues. CDR1 and CDR2 from the germline V gene are SGHVS and FNYEAQ.

The V call is TRBV5-1, the J call TRBJ2-5; no clear D gene. This CDR3 spans 13 amino acids. V was trimmed by 4 bases and J by 1 base, leaving 8 bases between them. Germline CDR1 and CDR2: SGHRS and YFSETQ. The CDR3 reads CASSGQIQETQYF. CDR3 coding DNA: TGCGCCAGCAGCGGTCAGATCCAAGAGACCCAGTACTTC.

The V gene is TRBV6-1, the J gene TRBJ1-4; tentative D call: TRBD1 (5 bases). Trimming took off 3 bases at V and 4 bases at J, with 9 bases between the two ends. The CDR3 sequence is 14 residues long. Germline CDR1 and CDR2: MNHNS and SASEGT. DNA of the CDR3: TGTGCCAGCAGTGACAGGGCTTTTAATGAAAAACTGTTTTTT. Encoded protein: CASSDRAFNEKLFF.

The genes are TRBV5-1 and TRBJ1-1, with D unclear. In germline, CDR1 is SGHRS, CDR2 YFSETQ. Trimming left V 0 bases short and J 0 bases short, with 9 bases between. The CDR3 sequence is 15 residues long. The CDR3 protein is CASSLVTGMNTEAFF. DNA for the CDR3: TGCGCCAGCAGCTTGGTTACGGGGATGAACACTGAAGCTTTCTTT. The whole variable domain, filled in from reference TRBV5-1 and TRBJ1-1, reads KAGVTQTPRYLIKTRGQQVTLSCSPISGHRSVSWYQQTPGQGLQFLFEYFSETQRNKGNFPGRFSGRQFSNSRSEMNVSTLELGDSALYLCASSLVTGMNTEAFFGQGTRLTVV.

The chain combines TRBV6-1 with TRBJ1-5, with D possibly being TRBD1 (5 bases). Germline V gene data show CDR1 as MNHNS and CDR2 as SASEGT. Trimming took off 7 bases at V and 3 bases at J, with 16 bases between the two ends. CDR3 length: 15 residues. CDR3 sequence (DNA): TGTGCCAGCAATCAGGGTCTGAAGAACAATCAGCCCCAGCATTTT. As protein: CASNQGLKNNQPQHF.

This clone was found a few times. The chain uses TRBV7-9 and TRBJ2-6; D gene unclear. The V gene lost 5 bases and the J gene lost 4 bases, with 15 bases spanning the gap. Per germline, CDR1 SEHNR and CDR2 FQNEAQ (reference sequence). The CDR3 has 16 amino acids. Written as DNA, the CDR3 is TGTGCCAGCAGCCGATCTGTGATGAGAGGGGCCAACGTCCTGACTTTC. Protein product: CASSRSVMRGANVLTF.

V usage is TRBV7-9 and J usage is TRBJ1-1; D is undetermined. V was clipped by 1 base and J by 1 base, with 10 bases between them. Germline CDR1 is SEHNR and CDR2 is FQNEAQ (reference sequence). The CDR3 has 15 amino acids. The CDR3 region has the DNA TGTGCCAGCAGCTTAGGCCGTCTGAGGAACACTGAAGCTTTCTTT. This sequence encodes CASSLGRLRNTEAFF.

This chain links TRBV19 with TRBJ2-3; 13 positions match TRBD2. Unmatched junction bases numbered 10, after V lost 5 bases and J lost 8 bases. The CDR3 extends over 16 amino acids. Per germline, CDR1 LNHDA and CDR2 SQIVND (reference sequence). The DNA for the CDR3 is TGTGCCAGTAGTCCTGAGCGACTAGCGGGGGGAATTACGCAGTATTTT. It is translated as CASSPERLAGGITQYF.

The chain is built from TRBV19 and TRBJ1-4, with D maybe TRBD1 (6 bases). Germline-derived CDR1 and CDR2 are LNHDA and SQIVND (reference sequence). The CDR3 is 13 amino acids. CDR3 residues: CATGKVANEKLFF. The CDR3 DNA reads TGTGCTACAGGGAAAGTTGCGAATGAAAAACTGTTTTTT.

The rearrangement joins TRBV5-4 to TRBJ2-2; D perhaps matches TRBD2 (6 bases). Germline V lookup: CDR1 SGHNT, CDR2 YYREEE (reference sequence). CDR3 length: 16 amino acids. The V end lost 2 bases, the J end lost 5 bases, and 16 bases lay between the germline ends. The CDR3 sequence is CASSFSGTYLTGELFF. Written as DNA, the CDR3 is TGTGCCAGCAGCTTCTCCGGGACTTACCTTACCGGGGAGCTGTTTTTT.

This chain joins TRBV11-2 and TRBJ1-1; D unresolved. The CDR3 loop spans 13 amino acids. The germline CDR1 and CDR2 sequences are SGHAT and FQNNGV. Trimming pared 2 bases from V and 3 bases from J, leaving 7 bases between. CDR3 nucleotides: TGTGCCAGCAGCTTAACCGCGGACACTGAAGCTTTCTTT. As protein: CASSLTADTEAFF.

In this sample, this clone turned up once. The chain uses TRBV7-9 and TRBJ1-1, with TRBD1 identical over 7 bases. Germline V gene data show CDR1 as SEHNR and CDR2 as FQNEAQ (reference sequence). Trimming took 1 base from V and 4 from J; bases not matched to a gene: 12. CDR3 length: 17 amino acids. The CDR3 sequence: CASSLGKRLQGSTEAFF. The CDR3 nucleotides are TGTGCCAGCAGCTTAGGCAAAAGGCTACAGGGGAGCACTGAAGCTTTCTTT.

This chain connects TRBV5-1 to TRBJ2-3, with D possibly TRBD2 on 6 matching bases. The germline gives CDR1 SGHRS, CDR2 YFSETQ. The V end was cut by 1 base, the J end by 4 bases, with 16 bases between. CDR3 size: 16 residues. CDR3 in amino acids: CASSLLARREADTQYF. CDR3 bases: TGCGCCAGCAGCTTGCTGGCTAGGAGGGAGGCAGATACGCAGTATTTT.

This clone was counted a few times. The chain employs TRBV30 and TRBJ2-3, with D possibly being TRBD2 (5 bases). Germline CDR1 GTSNPN, CDR2 SVGIG (reference sequence). There are 12 residues in the CDR3. V was cut by 4 bases and J by 6 bases, with 11 bases left in between. The CDR3: CAWNTSPDTQYF. CDR3 in DNA: TGTGCCTGGAATACTAGTCCGGATACGCAGTATTTT.